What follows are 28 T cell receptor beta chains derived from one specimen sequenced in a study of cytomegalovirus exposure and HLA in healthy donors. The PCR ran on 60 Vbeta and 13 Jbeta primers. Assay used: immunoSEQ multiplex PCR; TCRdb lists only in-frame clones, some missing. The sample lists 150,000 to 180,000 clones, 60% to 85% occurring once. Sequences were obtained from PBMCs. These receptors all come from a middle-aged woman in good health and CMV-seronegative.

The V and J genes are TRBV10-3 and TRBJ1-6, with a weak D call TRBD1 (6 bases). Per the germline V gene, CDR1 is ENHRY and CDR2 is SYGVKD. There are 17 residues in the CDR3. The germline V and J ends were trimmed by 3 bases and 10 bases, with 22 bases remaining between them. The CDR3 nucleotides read TGTGCCATCAGTGACGGGGGGCAGGGAATAGGATGGTCACCCCTCCACTTT. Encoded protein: CAISDGGQGIGWSPLHF.

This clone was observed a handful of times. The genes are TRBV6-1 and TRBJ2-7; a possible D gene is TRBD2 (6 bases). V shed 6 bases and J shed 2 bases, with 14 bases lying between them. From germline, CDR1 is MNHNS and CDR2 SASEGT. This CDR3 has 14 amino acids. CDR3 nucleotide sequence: TGTGCCAGCAGCCCCTCGGGGGTGGCCTACGAGCAGTACTTC. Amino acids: CASSPSGVAYEQYF.

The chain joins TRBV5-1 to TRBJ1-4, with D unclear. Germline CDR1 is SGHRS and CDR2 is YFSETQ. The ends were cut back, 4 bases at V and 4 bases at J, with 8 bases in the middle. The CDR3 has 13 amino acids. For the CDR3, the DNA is TGCGCCAGCAGCCCCAGAAATAATGAAAAACTGTTTTTT. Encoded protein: CASSPRNNEKLFF.

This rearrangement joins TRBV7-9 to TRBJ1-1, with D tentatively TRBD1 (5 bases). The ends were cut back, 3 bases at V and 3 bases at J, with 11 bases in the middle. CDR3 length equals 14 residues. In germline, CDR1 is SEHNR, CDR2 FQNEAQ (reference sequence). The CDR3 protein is CASSFLTEHTEAFF. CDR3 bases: TGTGCCAGCAGCTTTCTGACAGAGCACACTGAAGCTTTCTTT.

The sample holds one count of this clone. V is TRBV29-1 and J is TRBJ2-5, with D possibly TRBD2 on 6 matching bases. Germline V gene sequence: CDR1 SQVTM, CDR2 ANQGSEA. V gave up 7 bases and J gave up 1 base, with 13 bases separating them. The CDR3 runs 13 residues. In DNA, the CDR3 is TGCAGCGGGTCTTCGGGGGTCCAAGAGACCCAGTACTTC. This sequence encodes CSGSSGVQETQYF. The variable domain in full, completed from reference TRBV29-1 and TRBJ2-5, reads SAVISQKPSRDICQRGTSLTIQCQVDSQVTMMFWYRQQPGQSLTLIATANQGSEATYESGFVIDKFPISRPNLTFSTLTVSNMSPEDSSIYLCSGSSGVQETQYFGPGTRLLVL.

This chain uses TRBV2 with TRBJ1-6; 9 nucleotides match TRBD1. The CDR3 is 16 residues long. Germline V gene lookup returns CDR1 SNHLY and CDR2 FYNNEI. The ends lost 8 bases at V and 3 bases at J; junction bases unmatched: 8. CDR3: CASATGGFGYNSPLHF. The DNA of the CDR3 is TGTGCCAGCGCTACAGGGGGCTTCGGCTATAATTCACCCCTCCACTTT. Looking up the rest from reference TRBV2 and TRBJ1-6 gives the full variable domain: EPEVTQTPSHQVTQMGQEVILRCVPISNHLYFYWYRQILGQKVEFLVSFYNNEISEKSEIFDDQFSVERPDGSNFTLKIRSTKLEDSAMYFCASATGGFGYNSPLHFGNGTRLTVT.

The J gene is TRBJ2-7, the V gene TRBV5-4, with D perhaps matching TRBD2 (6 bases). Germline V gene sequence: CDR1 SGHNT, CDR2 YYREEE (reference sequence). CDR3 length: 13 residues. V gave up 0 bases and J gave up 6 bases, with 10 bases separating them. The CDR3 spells CASSLAGVREQYF. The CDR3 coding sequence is TGTGCCAGCAGCTTGGCGGGGGTACGCGAGCAGTACTTC.

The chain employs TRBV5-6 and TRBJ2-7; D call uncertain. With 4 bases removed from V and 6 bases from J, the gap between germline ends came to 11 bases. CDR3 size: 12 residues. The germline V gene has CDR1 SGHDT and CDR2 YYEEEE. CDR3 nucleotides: TGTGCCAGCAGCCTCGGAGTTTCCGAGCAGTACTTC. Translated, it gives CASSLGVSEQYF.

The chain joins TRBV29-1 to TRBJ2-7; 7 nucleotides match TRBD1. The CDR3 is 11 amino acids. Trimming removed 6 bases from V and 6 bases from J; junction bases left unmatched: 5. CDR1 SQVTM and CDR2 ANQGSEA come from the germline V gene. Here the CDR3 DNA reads TGCAGCGTGACAGGGCGGAGCGAGCAGTACTTC. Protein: CSVTGRSEQYF.

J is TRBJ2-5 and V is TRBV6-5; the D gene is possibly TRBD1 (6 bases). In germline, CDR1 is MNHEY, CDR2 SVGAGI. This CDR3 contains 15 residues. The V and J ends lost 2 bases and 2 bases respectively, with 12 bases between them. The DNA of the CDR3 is TGTGCCAGCAGTTACCTGGGACACCAACAAGAGACCCAGTACTTC. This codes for CASSYLGHQQETQYF.

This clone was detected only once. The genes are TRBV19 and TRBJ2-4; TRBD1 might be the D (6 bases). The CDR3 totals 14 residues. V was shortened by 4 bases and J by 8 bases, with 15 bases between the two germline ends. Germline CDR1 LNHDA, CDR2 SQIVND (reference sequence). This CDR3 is CASSTTRKGDIQYF. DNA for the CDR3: TGTGCCAGTAGTACCACAAGAAAGGGGGACATTCAGTACTTC.

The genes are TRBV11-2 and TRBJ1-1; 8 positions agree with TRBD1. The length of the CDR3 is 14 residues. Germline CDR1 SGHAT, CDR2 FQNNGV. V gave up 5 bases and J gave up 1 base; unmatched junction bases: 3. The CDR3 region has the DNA TGTGCCAGCAGCCCAGGGGGCGGGAACACTGAAGCTTTCTTT. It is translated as CASSPGGGNTEAFF.

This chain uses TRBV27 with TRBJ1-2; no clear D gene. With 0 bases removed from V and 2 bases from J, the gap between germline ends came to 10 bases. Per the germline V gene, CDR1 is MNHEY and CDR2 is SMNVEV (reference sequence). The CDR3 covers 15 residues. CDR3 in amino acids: CASSLSSGGNYGYTF. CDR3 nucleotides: TGTGCCAGCAGTTTATCTTCAGGAGGAAACTATGGCTACACCTTC.

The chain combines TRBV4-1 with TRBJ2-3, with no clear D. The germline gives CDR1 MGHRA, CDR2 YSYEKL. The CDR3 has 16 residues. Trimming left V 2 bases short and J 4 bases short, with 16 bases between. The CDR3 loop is CASSQLGSSSSDTQYF. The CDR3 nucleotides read TGCGCCAGCAGCCAATTAGGCAGTTCTAGTTCAGATACGCAGTATTTT.

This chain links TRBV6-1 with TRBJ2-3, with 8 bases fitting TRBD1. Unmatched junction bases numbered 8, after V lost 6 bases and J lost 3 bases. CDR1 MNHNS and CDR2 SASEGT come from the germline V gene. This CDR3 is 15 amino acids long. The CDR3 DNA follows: TGTGCCAGCAGCACCTTACAGGGGGAAACAGATACGCAGTATTTT. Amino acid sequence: CASSTLQGETDTQYF.

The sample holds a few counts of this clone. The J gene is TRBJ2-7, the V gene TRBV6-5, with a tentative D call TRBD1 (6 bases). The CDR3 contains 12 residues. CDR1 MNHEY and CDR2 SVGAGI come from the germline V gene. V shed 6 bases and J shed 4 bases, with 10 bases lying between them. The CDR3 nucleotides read TGTGCCAGCAGCCGAACAGGGTACGAGCAGTACTTC. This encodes CASSRTGYEQYF.

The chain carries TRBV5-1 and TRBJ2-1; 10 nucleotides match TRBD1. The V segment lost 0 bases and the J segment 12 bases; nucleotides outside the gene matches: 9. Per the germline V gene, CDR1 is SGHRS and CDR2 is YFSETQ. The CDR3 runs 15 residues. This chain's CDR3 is CASSLVGGQGIGQFF. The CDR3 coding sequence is TGCGCCAGCAGCTTGGTGGGGGGACAGGGGATTGGGCAGTTCTTC.

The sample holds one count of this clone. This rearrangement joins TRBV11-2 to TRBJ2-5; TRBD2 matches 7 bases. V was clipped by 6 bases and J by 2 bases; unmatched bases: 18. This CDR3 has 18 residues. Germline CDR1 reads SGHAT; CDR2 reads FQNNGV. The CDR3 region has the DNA TGTGCCAGCAGTACCGCTATTCGAAGCGGGAAAGGGCAAGAGACCCAGTACTTC. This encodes CASSTAIRSGKGQETQYF.

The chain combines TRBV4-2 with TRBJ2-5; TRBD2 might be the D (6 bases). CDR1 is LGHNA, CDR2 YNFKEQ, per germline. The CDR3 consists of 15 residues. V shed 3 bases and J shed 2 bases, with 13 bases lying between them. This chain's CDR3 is CASSQNRDSQETQYF. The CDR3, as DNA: TGTGCCAGCAGCCAGAACCGGGACTCACAAGAGACCCAGTACTTC.

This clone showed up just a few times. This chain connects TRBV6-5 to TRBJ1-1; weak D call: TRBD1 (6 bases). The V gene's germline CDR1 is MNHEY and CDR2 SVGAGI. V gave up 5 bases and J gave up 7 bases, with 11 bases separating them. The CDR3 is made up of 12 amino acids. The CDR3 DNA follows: TGTGCCAGCAGTGAGGGGGTGGGTGAAGCTTTCTTT. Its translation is CASSEGVGEAFF.

This CDR3 reads CAWSKQARSGNSPLHF. The CDR3 nucleotides are TGTGCCTGGAGCAAGCAGGCGCGTTCAGGAAATTCACCCCTCCACTTT. The genes are TRBV30 and TRBJ1-6, with D unresolved. The CDR3 is 16 residues long. V lost 3 bases to trimming and J lost 7 bases, with 19 bases between them. Germline values: CDR1 GTSNPN, CDR2 SVGIG (reference sequence).

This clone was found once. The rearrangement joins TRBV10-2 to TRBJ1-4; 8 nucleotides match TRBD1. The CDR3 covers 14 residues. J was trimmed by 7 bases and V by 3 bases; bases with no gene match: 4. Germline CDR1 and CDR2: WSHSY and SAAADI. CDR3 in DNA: TGCGCCAGCAGTGAATCAGGGGGCGGTGAAAAACTGTTTTTT. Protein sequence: CASSESGGGEKLFF.

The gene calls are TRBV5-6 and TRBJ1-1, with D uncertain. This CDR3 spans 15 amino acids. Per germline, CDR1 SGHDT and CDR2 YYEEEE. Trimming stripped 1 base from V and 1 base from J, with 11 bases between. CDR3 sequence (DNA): TGTGCCAGCAGCTTGTATCCCGGGGAGAACACTGAAGCTTTCTTT. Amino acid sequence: CASSLYPGENTEAFF.

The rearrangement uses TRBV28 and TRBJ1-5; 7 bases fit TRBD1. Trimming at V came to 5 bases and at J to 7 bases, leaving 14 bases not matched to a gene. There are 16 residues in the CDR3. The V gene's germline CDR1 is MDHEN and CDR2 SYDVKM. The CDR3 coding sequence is TGTGCCAGCAGTCCGCGGACGCCGACAGGGCTGCAGCCCCAGCATTTT. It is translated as CASSPRTPTGLQPQHF.

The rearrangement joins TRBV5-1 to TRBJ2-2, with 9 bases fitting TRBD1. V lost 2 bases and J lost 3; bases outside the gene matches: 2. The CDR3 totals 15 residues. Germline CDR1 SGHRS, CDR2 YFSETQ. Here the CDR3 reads CASSLQGADTGELFF. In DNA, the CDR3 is TGCGCCAGCAGCTTACAGGGGGCCGACACCGGGGAGCTGTTTTTT.

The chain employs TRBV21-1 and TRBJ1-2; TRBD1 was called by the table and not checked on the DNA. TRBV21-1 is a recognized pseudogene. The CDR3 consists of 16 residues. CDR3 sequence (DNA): TGTGCCAGCAGCACGTACAGGGGGCCCTTAAACTATGGCTACACCTTC. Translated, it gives CASSTYRGPLNYGYTF.

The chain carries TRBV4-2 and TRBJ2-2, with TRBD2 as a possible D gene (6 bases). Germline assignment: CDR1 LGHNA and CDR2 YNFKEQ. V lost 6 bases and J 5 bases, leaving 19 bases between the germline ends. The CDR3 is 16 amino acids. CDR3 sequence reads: CASRTGSGVDTGELFF. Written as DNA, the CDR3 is TGTGCCAGCAGGACTGGATCGGGGGTAGATACCGGGGAGCTGTTTTTT.

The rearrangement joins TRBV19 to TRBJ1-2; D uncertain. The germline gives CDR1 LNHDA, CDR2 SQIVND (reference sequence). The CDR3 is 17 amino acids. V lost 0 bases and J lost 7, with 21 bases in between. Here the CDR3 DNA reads TGTGCCAGTAGTATAGATTCGGGAGGGTCCACTCTAGCTGGCTACACCTTC. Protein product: CASSIDSGGSTLAGYTF.